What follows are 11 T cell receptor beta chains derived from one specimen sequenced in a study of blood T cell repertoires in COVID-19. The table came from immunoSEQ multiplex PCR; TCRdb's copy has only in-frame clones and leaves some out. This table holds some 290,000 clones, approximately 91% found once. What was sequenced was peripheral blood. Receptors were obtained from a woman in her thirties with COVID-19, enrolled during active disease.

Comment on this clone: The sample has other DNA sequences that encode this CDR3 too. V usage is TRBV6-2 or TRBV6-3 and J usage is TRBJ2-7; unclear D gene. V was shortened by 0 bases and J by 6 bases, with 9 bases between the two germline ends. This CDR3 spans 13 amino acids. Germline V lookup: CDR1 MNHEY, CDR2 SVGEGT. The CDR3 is CASSYSLRFEQYF. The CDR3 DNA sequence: TGTGCCAGCAGTTACTCCCTACGATTCGAGCAGTACTTC.

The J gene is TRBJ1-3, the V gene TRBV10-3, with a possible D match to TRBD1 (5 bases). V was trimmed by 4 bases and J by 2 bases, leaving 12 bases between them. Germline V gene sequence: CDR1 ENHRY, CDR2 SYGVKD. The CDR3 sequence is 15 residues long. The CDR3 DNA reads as TGTGCCATCAGTGGGCTGGGGGGAGCTGGAAACACCATATATTTT. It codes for CAISGLGGAGNTIYF.

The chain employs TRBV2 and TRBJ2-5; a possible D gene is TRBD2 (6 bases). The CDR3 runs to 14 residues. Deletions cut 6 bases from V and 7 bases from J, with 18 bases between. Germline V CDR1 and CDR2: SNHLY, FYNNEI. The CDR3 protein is CASRKVVGGGTQYF. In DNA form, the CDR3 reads TGTGCCAGCAGGAAAGTGGTGGGGGGAGGGACCCAGTACTTC.

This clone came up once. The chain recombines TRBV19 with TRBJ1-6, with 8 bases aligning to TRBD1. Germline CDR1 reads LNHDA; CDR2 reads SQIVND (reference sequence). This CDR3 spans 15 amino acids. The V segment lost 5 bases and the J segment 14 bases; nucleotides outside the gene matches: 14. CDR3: CASSHSDRAHETLHF. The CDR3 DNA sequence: TGTGCCAGTAGTCACTCGGACAGGGCCCATGAAACCCTCCACTTT. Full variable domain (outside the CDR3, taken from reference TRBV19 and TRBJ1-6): DGGITQSPKYLFRKEGQNVTLSCEQNLNHDAMYWYRQDPGQGLRLIYYSQIVNDFQKGDIAEGYSVSREKKESFPLTVTSAQKNPTAFYLCASSHSDRAHETLHFGNGTRLTVT.

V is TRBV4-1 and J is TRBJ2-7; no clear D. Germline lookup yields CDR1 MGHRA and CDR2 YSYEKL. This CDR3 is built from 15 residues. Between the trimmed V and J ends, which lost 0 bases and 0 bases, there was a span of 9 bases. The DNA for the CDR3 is TGCGCCAGCAGCCAAGACGGCGACACCTCCTACGAGCAGTACTTC. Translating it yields CASSQDGDTSYEQYF.

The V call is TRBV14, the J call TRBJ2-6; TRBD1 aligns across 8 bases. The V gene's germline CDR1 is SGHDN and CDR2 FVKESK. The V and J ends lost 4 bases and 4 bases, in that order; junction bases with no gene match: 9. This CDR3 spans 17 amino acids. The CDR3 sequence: CASSPMDQGAGANVLTF. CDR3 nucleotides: TGTGCCAGCAGCCCCATGGACCAGGGGGCGGGGGCCAACGTCCTGACTTTC. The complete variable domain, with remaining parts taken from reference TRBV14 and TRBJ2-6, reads EAGVTQFPSHSVIEKGQTVTLRCDPISGHDNLYWYRRVMGKEIKFLLHFVKESKQDESGMPNNRFLAERTGGTYSTLKVQPAELEDSGVYFCASSPMDQGAGANVLTFGAGSRLTVL.

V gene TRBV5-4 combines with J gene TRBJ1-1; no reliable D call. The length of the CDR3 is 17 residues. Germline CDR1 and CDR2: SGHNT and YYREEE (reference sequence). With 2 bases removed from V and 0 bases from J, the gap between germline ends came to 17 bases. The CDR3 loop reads CASSLDRGRLMNTEAFF. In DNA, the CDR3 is TGTGCCAGCAGCTTAGATCGTGGCAGGCTCATGAACACTGAAGCTTTCTTT.

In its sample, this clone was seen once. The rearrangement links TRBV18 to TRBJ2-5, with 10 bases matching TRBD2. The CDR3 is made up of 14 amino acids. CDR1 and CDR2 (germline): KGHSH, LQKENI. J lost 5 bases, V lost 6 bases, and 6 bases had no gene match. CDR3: CASSRGTSDETQYF. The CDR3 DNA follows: TGTGCCAGCTCGCGAGGGACTAGCGATGAGACCCAGTACTTC.

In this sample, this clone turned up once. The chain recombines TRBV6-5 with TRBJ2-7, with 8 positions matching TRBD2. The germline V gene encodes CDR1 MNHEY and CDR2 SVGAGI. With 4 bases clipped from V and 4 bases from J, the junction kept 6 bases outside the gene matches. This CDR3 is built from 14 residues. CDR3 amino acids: CASSLGTRNYEQYF. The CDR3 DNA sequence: TGTGCCAGCAGTTTAGGGACTAGGAATTACGAGCAGTACTTC.

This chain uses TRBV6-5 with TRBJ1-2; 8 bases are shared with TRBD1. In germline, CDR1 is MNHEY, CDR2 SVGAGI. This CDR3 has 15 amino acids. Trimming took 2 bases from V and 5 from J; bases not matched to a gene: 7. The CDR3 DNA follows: TGTGCCAGCAGTTACCGGACAGGGTCGGGGTATGGCTACACCTTC. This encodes CASSYRTGSGYGYTF.

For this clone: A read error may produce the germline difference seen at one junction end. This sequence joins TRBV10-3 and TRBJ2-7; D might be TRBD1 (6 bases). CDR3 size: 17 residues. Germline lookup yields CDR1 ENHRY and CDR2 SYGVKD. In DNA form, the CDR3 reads TGCCCACTTACAGGGCCACCCACCCACCCCTTAACCTACGAGCAGTACTTC. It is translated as CPLTGPPTHPLTYEQYF.